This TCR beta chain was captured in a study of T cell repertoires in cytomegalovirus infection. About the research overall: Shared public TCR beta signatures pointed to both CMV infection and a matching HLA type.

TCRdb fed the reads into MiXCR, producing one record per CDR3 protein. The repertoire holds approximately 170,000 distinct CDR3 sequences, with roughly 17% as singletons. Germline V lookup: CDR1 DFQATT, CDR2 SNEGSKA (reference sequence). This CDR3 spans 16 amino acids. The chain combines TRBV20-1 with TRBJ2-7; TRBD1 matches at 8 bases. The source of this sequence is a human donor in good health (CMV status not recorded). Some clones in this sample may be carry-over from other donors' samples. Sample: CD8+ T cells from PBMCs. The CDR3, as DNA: TGCAGCTTCATCCCCTCAAGGACAGGGAGTATCTACGAGCAGTACTTC. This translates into CSFIPSRTGSIYEQYF.